This entry features one TCR beta chain sequence. Its antigen remains unknown. This entry is derived from a study of OX40 agonist ivuxolimab in advanced cancers. Study background: The group had a mean age of about 60 years, ranged from 23 to 79, and was approximately 81% male.

The study's findings and limits: Normalized T-cell clonal expansion was also low in some nonresponders.

The CDR3 is 16 residues long. From germline, CDR1 is LGHNA and CDR2 YNFKEQ. V lost 4 bases and J 1 base, leaving 17 bases between the germline ends. Assay: immunoSEQ multiplex PCR; the TCRdb copy retains only in-frame clones and omits some. The sample lists roughly 79,000 clones, about 92% seen once, with 0.5% to 0.55% in the top ten. Material: CD4+ or CD8+ T cells sorted from blood, obtained in a trial of the OX40 agonist ivuxolimab. The receptor comes from an adult with an advanced solid tumor such as melanoma, head and neck, liver or kidney cancer. The rearrangement uses TRBV4-2 and TRBJ2-7; D possibly corresponds to TRBD2 (7 bases). CDR3 sequence: CASSLGGRPLSYEQYF. CDR3 in DNA: TGTGCCAGCAGCCTCGGGGGGCGTCCACTATCCTACGAGCAGTACTTC.